These T cell receptor beta chains were read from a single sample in a study of T-cell memory formation after mild COVID-19. One entry per CDR3 protein, called by TCRdb with MiXCR from the 5' RACE reads. The data hold around 340,000 distinct CDR3 sequences, with less than 20% observed a single time. The sequenced material came from PBMCs or a T cell subset sorted from them (not recorded which). These receptors came from a man aged 18-30 years who had mild COVID-19 (a few samples of this study predate the infection). Cell type and time point are not known. Each CDR3 is given with its conserved first and last residue. The order of the fields is J gene, clone size, D gene, V gene, CDR3 protein, CDR3 DNA. A D gene is named only where the DNA matches it firmly. Clone sizes are given selectively: once, few, many, or a class where the clone is expanded.

>TRBJ1-1|few|NA|TRBV12-3/TRBV12-4
CASSPGVMDGESKRGEAFF
TGTGCCAGCAGTCCCGGGGTAATGGACGGGGAGTCGAAGAGGGGGGAAGCTTTCTTT
>TRBJ2-2|few|NA|TRBV29-1
CSVEANTGELFF
TGCAGCGTTGAAGCGAACACCGGGGAGCTGTTTTTT
>TRBJ2-7|NA|TRBD2|TRBV5-4
CASSSPRGEVYEQYF
TGTGCCAGCAGCTCTCCCCGGGGGGAAGTCTACGAGCAGTACTTC
>TRBJ2-1|few|NA|TRBV20-1
CSADLTPYNEQFF
TGCAGTGCGGACCTGACACCCTACAATGAGCAGTTCTTC
>TRBJ2-1|few|NA|TRBV12-3/TRBV12-4
CASSLLVGNEQFF
TGTGCCAGCAGCCTTCTAGTTGGCAATGAGCAGTTCTTC
>TRBJ1-1|NA|NA|TRBV2
CASSQEADEITEAFF
TGTGCCAGCAGCCAGGAGGCAGATGAAATAACTGAAGCTTTCTTT
>TRBJ1-6|few|TRBD1|TRBV23-1
CAGGPKTRRTGASPLHF
TGCGCCGGGGGGCCCAAGACTCGTCGGACAGGCGCTTCACCCCTCCACTTT
>TRBJ2-3|NA|TRBD2|TRBV7-7
CASSPSGGPQGTQYF
TGTGCTAGCAGCCCTAGCGGGGGACCCCAGGGAACGCAGTATTTT
>TRBJ2-1|NA|TRBD2|TRBV2
CASIQRGEYNDNEQFF
TGTGCCAGCATTCAGCGGGGGGAGTACAACGACAATGAGCAGTTCTTC
>TRBJ2-4|NA|NA|TRBV6-5
CASSQAKLAKNIQYF
TGTGCCAGCAGCCAGGCCAAACTAGCCAAAAACATTCAGTACTTC
>TRBJ1-6|NA|TRBD1|TRBV29-1
CSVGQGDNSPLHF
TGCAGCGTCGGACAGGGGGATAATTCACCCCTCCACTTT
>TRBJ2-7|few|TRBD2|TRBV6-2/TRBV6-3
CASSSALARLAGGLHEQYF
TGTGCCAGCAGTTCAGCGCTCGCCCGACTAGCGGGGGGGCTCCACGAGCAGTACTTC
>TRBJ2-1|NA|NA|TRBV7-2
CASSFVVGEQFF
TGTGCCAGCAGCTTCGTAGTTGGTGAGCAGTTCTTC
>TRBJ1-3|NA|NA|TRBV15
CATSRDTGPGNTIYF
TGTGCCACCAGCAGAGATACAGGGCCGGGAAACACCATATATTTT
>TRBJ2-3|few|NA|TRBV18
CASSPAAARNTQYF
TGTGCCAGCTCTCCCGCTGCGGCGCGTAATACGCAGTATTTT
>TRBJ2-7|many|NA|TRBV11-2
CASSLGQDYEQYF
TGTGCCAGCAGCTTAGGTCAAGACTACGAGCAGTACTTC
>TRBJ2-3|NA|TRBD1|TRBV4-1
CASSPWDSAYTDTQYF
TGCGCCAGCAGCCCCTGGGACAGCGCCTACACAGATACGCAGTATTTT